The 17 T cell receptor beta chains below all came from one sample that was sequenced in a study of blood T cell repertoires in COVID-19. Here immunoSEQ multiplex PCR was the method, and the copy in TCRdb shows in-frame clones only, minus some. Here the sample spans 160,000 or so clones, 80% being singletons. Sequences were obtained from peripheral blood. Every receptor here comes from a man in his 60s with acute or convalescent COVID-19.

The genes are TRBV5-1 and TRBJ2-7; TRBD1 agrees at 7 bases. Germline trimming cut 2 bases from V and 2 bases from J; bases unmatched to any gene: 1. The length of the CDR3 is 13 residues. CDR1 and CDR2 (germline): SGHRS, YFSETQ. For the CDR3, the DNA is TGCGCCAGCAGCTTTGACAGGGCCTACGAGCAGTACTTC. This sequence encodes CASSFDRAYEQYF. The full variable domain, with the rest looked up from reference TRBV5-1 and TRBJ2-7, is KAGVTQTPRYLIKTRGQQVTLSCSPISGHRSVSWYQQTPGQGLQFLFEYFSETQRNKGNFPGRFSGRQFSNSRSEMNVSTLELGDSALYLCASSFDRAYEQYFGPGTRLTVT.

The count of this clone is one. The chain couples TRBV28 to TRBJ1-5; 10 bases agree with TRBD1. The trim removed 5 bases at V and 2 bases at J, leaving 3 bases unmatched. The CDR3 totals 15 residues. The V gene's germline CDR1 is MDHEN and CDR2 SYDVKM. The CDR3 DNA reads as TGTGCCAGCAGTAAGGGGACAGGGGGCAATCAGCCCCAGCATTTT. As protein: CASSKGTGGNQPQHF.

The chain uses TRBV10-1 and TRBJ2-7; TRBD1 matches at 10 bases. Germline assignment: CDR1 WNHNN and CDR2 SYGVQD (reference sequence). Trimming cost V 4 bases and J 2 bases; bases outside gene matches: 5. The CDR3 loop spans 15 amino acids. CDR3 in amino acids: CASSADRGQPYEQYF. As DNA, the CDR3 is TGCGCCAGCAGTGCAGACAGGGGGCAACCCTACGAGCAGTACTTC.

For this clone: Mismatch with germline at one junction end may stem from a read error. This chain connects TRBV19 to TRBJ1-2; TRBD1 might be the D (5 bases). The germline V gene encodes CDR1 LNHDA and CDR2 SQIVND (reference sequence). CDR3 size: 12 residues. CDR3 sequence reads: CASSVVTGVPLF. For the CDR3, the DNA is TGTGCCAGTAGTGTCGTAACGGGGGTTCCCCTCTTC.

This clone was seen only once. The chain combines TRBV4-2 with TRBJ1-5; 7 positions match TRBD1. V lost 4 bases and J lost 6; bases outside the gene matches: 9. Germline V lookup: CDR1 LGHNA, CDR2 YNFKEQ. The CDR3 totals 15 residues. The CDR3 DNA is TGTGCCAGCAGCCCCCGGGGGGGGGACAGTCAGCCCCAGCATTTT. It yields the protein CASSPRGGDSQPQHF.

In this sample, this clone turned up once. The CDR3: CASSLDRGDYEQYF. CDR3 sequence (DNA): TGTGCCAGCAGCCTGGACAGGGGGGACTACGAGCAGTACTTC. The chain employs TRBV7-2 and TRBJ2-7, with 10 positions matching TRBD1. V was clipped by 5 bases and J by 3 bases; unmatched bases: 4. Per the germline V gene, CDR1 is SGHTA and CDR2 is FQGNSA. This CDR3 has 14 residues.

This clone has only a few counts. This sequence joins TRBV9 and TRBJ2-2; 9 bases agree with TRBD2. Per germline, CDR1 SGDLS and CDR2 YYNGEE. The CDR3 contains 15 residues. The trim removed 2 bases at V and 6 bases at J, leaving 5 bases unmatched. The DNA of the CDR3 is TGTGCCAGCAGCGTTAGCGGGAGTGAGGCCGGGGAGCTGTTTTTT. This sequence encodes CASSVSGSEAGELFF.

The rearrangement joins TRBV29-1 to TRBJ2-5, with 7 positions matching TRBD1. V was pared by 8 bases and J by 5 bases, with 8 bases of the junction left unmatched. This CDR3 comprises 12 residues. Germline V gene data show CDR1 as SQVTM and CDR2 as ANQGSEA. CDR3 nucleotides: TGCAGCCTGACCAGGGGGTTTGAGACCCAGTACTTC. Its protein product is CSLTRGFETQYF.

The chain combines TRBV4-1 with TRBJ2-5; the match to TRBD2 covers 9 bases. With V trimmed by 1 base and J by 2 bases, 8 bases remained unmatched. The germline V gene has CDR1 MGHRA and CDR2 YSYEKL. The CDR3 loop spans 17 amino acids. As DNA, the CDR3 is TGCGCCAGCAGCCAAGCCCCCCGACTAGCGGTACAAGAGACCCAGTACTTC. Residues: CASSQAPRLAVQETQYF.

This clone was picked up one time. The chain has TRBV29-1 and TRBJ2-3; 8 bases agree with TRBD2. The CDR3 loop spans 14 amino acids. Germline V lookup: CDR1 SQVTM, CDR2 ANQGSEA. The trim removed 7 bases at V and 0 bases at J, leaving 6 bases unmatched. CDR3: CSALAGTSTDTQYF. The CDR3 nucleotides read TGCAGCGCTTTAGCGGGAACCAGCACAGATACGCAGTATTTT.

This chain links TRBV7-9 with TRBJ2-1, with D possibly matching TRBD1 (6 bases). The CDR3 is made up of 12 amino acids. CDR1 and CDR2 (germline): SEHNR, FQNEAQ (reference sequence). V gave up 4 bases and J gave up 8 bases, with 9 bases separating them. The DNA of the CDR3 is TGTGCCAGCAGCTCCGCAGGGGATGAGCAGTTCTTC. Its translation: CASSSAGDEQFF.

The chain uses TRBV27 and TRBJ2-1, with 8 bases aligning to TRBD2. The CDR3 length is 14 residues. Losses at the gene ends were 6 bases for V and 9 bases for J; bases not matched to a gene: 10. Per germline, CDR1 MNHEY and CDR2 SMNVEV (reference sequence). In DNA form, the CDR3 reads TGTGCCAGCAGCGGGAGGGTGAACGGTGGTGAGCAGTTCTTC. Translated, it gives CASSGRVNGGEQFF.

In DNA, the CDR3 is TGTGCCAGCAGTGAGAGCGGGGGGTTCCGGGAGCTGTTTTTT. Its protein product is CASSESGGFRELFF. The chain uses TRBV6-1 and TRBJ2-2; TRBD2 aligns across 9 bases. Germline values: CDR1 MNHNS, CDR2 SASEGT. This CDR3 has 14 residues. V shed 3 bases, J shed 9 bases, and the junction held 5 bases outside the gene matches.

The genes are TRBV5-1 and TRBJ2-3; tentatively, D is TRBD1 (8 bases). Germline assignment: CDR1 SGHRS and CDR2 YFSETQ. The V and J ends lost 4 bases and 4 bases respectively, with 16 bases between them. The CDR3 is 15 residues long. CDR3 in amino acids: CASSIGQGGPDTQYF. CDR3 sequence (DNA): TGCGCCAGCAGCATCGGACAGGGAGGGCCAGATACGCAGTATTTT.

This rearrangement joins TRBV19 to TRBJ1-6; D possibly corresponds to TRBD1 (5 bases). CDR1 is LNHDA, CDR2 SQIVND, per germline (reference sequence). Between the trimmed V and J ends, which lost 1 base and 6 bases, there was a span of 13 bases. This CDR3 comprises 16 residues. The CDR3 reads CASSIGRGRVNSPLHF. CDR3 sequence (DNA): TGTGCCAGTAGTATAGGGAGGGGCAGAGTTAATTCACCCCTCCACTTT.

This clone was observed a few times. The chain recombines TRBV6-5 with TRBJ1-6; a weak D match, TRBD1 (6 bases). The CDR3 runs 15 residues. V shed 6 bases and J shed 5 bases, with 14 bases lying between them. Germline-derived CDR1 and CDR2 are MNHEY and SVGAGI. CDR3 coding DNA: TGTGCCAGCAGAAAGGGGGGGGGAAATAATTCACCCCTCCACTTT. Protein sequence: CASRKGGGNNSPLHF.

The CDR3 loop is CASSPFFKGGYYGYTF. The CDR3 coding sequence is TGTGCCAGCAGTCCCTTCTTTAAGGGGGGGTACTATGGCTACACCTTC. The J gene is TRBJ1-2, the V gene TRBV28; a possible D gene is TRBD1 (6 bases). Trimming pared 5 bases from V and 3 bases from J, leaving 19 bases between. The CDR3 has 16 residues. CDR1 is MDHEN and CDR2 is SYDVKM in the germline V gene.